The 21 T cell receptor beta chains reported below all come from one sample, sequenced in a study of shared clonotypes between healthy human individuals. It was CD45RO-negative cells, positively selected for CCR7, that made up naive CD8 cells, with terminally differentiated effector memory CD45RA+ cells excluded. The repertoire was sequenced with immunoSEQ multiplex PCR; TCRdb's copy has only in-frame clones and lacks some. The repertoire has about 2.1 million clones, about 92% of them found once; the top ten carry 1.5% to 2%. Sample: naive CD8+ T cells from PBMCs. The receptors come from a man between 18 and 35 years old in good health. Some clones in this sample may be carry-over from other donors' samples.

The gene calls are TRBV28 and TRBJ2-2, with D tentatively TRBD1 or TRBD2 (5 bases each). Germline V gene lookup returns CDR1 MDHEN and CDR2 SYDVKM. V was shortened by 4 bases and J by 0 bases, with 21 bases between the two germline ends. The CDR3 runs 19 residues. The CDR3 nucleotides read TGTGCCAGCAGTTCGCCGGGGACGGCTACTCCCGCGAACACCGGGGAGCTGTTTTTT. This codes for CASSSPGTATPANTGELFF.

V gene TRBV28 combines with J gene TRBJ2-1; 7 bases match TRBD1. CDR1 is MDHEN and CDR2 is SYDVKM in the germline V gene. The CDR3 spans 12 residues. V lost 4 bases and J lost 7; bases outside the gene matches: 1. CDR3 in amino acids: CASSSTGNEQFF. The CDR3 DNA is TGTGCCAGCAGTTCGACAGGGAATGAGCAGTTCTTC.

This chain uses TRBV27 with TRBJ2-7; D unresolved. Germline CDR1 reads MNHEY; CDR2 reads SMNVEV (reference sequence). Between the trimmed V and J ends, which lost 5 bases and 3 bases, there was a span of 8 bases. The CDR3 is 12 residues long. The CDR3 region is CASSETGYEQYF. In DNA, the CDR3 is TGTGCCAGCAGTGAAACGGGCTACGAGCAGTACTTC.

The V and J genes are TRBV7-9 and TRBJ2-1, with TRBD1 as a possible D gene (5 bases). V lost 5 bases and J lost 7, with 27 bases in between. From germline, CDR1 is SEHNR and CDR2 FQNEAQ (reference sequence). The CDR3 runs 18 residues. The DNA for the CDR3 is TGTGCCAGCAGCAAGGGGTCTGGATGGCAATCGAAACCAAATGAGCAGTTCTTC. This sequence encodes CASSKGSGWQSKPNEQFF.

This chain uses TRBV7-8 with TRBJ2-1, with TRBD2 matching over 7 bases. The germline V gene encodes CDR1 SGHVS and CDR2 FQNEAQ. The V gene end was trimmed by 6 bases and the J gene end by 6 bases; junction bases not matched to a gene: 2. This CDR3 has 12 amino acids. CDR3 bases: TGTGCCAGCAGGCTAGCGGCCAATGAGCAGTTCTTC. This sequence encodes CASRLAANEQFF. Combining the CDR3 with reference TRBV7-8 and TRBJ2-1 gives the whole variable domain GAGVSQSPRYKVAKRGQDVALRCDPISGHVSLFWYQQALGQGPEFLTYFQNEAQLDKSGLPSDRFFAERPEGSVSTLKIQRTQQEDSAVYLCASRLAANEQFFGPGTRLTVL.

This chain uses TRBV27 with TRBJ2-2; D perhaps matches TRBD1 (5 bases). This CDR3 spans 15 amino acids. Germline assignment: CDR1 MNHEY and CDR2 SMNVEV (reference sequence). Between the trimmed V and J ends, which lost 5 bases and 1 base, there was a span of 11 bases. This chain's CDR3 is CASSPTTGNTGELFF. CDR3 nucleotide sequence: TGTGCCAGCAGTCCTACCACAGGGAACACCGGGGAGCTGTTTTTT.

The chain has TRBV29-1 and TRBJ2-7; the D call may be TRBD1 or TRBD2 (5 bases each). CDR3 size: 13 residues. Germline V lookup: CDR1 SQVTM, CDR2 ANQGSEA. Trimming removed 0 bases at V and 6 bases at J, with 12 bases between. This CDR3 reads CSVEEGERTEQYF. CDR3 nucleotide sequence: TGCAGCGTTGAAGAGGGGGAGAGGACCGAGCAGTACTTC.

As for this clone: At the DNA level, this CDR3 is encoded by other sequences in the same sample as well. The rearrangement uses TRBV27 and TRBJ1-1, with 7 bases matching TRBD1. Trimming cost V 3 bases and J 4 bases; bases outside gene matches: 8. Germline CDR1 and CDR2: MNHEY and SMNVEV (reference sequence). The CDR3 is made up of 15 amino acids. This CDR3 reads CASSLAQGGGTEAFF. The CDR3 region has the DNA TGTGCCAGCAGTTTGGCCCAGGGGGGGGGCACTGAAGCTTTCTTT.

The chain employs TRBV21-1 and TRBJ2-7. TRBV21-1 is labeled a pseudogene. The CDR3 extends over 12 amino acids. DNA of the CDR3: TGTGCCAGCACCCCCAAAAGATACGAGCAGTACTTC. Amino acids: CASTPKRYEQYF.

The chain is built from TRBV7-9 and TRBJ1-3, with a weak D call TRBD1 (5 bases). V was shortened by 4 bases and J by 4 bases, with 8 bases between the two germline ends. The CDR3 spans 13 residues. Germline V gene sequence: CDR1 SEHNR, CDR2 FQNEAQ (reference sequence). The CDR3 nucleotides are TGTGCCAGCAGCTGGGACTTGGGAAACACCATATATTTT. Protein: CASSWDLGNTIYF.

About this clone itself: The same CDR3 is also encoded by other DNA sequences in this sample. This CDR3 is CASSERGAQPQHF. Here the CDR3 DNA reads TGTGCCAGCAGTGAACGGGGGGCTCAGCCCCAGCATTTT. This sequence joins TRBV6-1 and TRBJ1-5; tentatively, D is TRBD1 (6 bases). The V gene lost 2 bases and the J gene lost 6 bases, with 8 bases spanning the gap. Germline V gives CDR1 MNHNS, CDR2 SASEGT. CDR3 length: 13 amino acids.

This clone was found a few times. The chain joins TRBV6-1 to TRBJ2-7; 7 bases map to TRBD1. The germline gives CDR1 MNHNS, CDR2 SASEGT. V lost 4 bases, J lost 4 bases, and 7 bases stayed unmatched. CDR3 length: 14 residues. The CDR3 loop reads CASSGLGQVYEQYF. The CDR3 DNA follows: TGTGCCAGCAGTGGCCTTGGACAGGTATACGAGCAGTACTTC.

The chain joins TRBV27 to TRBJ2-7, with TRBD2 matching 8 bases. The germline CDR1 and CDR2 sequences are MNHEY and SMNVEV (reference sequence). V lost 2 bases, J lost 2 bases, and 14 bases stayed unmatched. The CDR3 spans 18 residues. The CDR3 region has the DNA TGTGCCAGCAGTTTAGGGCTAGCGGGCGCGTCACCTCCCTACGAGCAGTACTTC. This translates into CASSLGLAGASPPYEQYF.

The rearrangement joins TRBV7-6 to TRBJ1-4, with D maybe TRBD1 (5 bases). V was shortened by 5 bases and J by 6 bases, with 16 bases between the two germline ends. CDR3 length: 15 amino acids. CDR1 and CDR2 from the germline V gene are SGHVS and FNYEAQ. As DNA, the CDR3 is TGTGCCAGCAGCAAAGGGGCGATGGTCGATGAAAAACTGTTTTTT. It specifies CASSKGAMVDEKLFF.

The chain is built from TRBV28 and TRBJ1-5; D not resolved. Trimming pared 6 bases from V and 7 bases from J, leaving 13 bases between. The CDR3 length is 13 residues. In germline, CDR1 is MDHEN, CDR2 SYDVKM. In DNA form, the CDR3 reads TGTGCCAGCAGATCACCCGGGGAACAGCCCCAGCATTTT. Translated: CASRSPGEQPQHF.

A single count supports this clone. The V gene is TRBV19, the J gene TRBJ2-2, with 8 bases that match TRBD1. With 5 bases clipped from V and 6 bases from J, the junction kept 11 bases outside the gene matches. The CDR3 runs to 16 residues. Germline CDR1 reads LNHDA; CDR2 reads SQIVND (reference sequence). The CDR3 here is CASSPGDRPLAGELFF. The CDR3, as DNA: TGTGCCAGTAGTCCAGGGGACAGGCCCCTCGCCGGGGAGCTGTTTTTT.

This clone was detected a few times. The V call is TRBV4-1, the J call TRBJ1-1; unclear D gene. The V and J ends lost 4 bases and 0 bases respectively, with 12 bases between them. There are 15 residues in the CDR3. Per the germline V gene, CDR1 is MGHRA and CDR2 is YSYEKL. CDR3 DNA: TGCGCCAGCAGCCTGTTGGGGATAATGAACACTGAAGCTTTCTTT. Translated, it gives CASSLLGIMNTEAFF.

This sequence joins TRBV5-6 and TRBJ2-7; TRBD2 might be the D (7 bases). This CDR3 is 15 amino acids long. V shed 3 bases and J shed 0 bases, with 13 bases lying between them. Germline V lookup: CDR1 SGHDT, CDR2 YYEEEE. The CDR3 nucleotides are TGTGCCAGCAGCTACCCCCGGGGGGCCTCCTACGAGCAGTACTTC. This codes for CASSYPRGASYEQYF.

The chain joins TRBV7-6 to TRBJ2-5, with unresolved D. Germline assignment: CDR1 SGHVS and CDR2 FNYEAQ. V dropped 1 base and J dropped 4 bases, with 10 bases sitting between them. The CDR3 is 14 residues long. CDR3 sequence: CASSLVFAPETQYF. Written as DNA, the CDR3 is TGTGCCAGCAGCTTAGTGTTCGCCCCAGAGACCCAGTACTTC.

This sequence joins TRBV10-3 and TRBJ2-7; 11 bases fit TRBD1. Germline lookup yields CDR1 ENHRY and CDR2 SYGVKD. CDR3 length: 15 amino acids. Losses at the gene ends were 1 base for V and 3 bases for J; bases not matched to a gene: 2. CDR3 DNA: TGTGCCATCAGTGAGTTGGGGACAGGGGGCTACGAGCAGTACTTC. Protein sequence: CAISELGTGGYEQYF.

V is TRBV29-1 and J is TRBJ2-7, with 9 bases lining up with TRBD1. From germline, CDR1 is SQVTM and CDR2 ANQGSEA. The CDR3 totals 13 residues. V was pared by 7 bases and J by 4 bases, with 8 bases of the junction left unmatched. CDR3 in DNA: TGCAGCGGCCGACAGGGGGTGGGATACGAGCAGTACTTC. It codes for CSGRQGVGYEQYF.